Below are 25 T cell receptor beta chains sequenced from a single sample in a study of technical replicates of blood from a few donors. Libraries were prepared by immunoSEQ multiplex PCR; TCRdb keeps only in-frame clonotypes and omits some of them. Seen here are about 56,000 clones, approximately 92% observed once, and the top ten hold more than 4%. Sequencing used PBMCs. The source is a human donor in good health. Some clones in this sample may be carry-over from other donors' samples.

The chain has TRBV9 and TRBJ1-1; no firm D call. This CDR3 comprises 14 residues. V was clipped by 2 bases and J by 4 bases, with 12 bases between them. The germline gives CDR1 SGDLS, CDR2 YYNGEE. CDR3 DNA sequence: TGTGCCAGCAGCGTGTCGGGTTACGGCACTGAAGCTTTCTTT. Amino acids: CASSVSGYGTEAFF.

The chain joins TRBV5-1 to TRBJ2-7; possible D gene TRBD2, 6 bases. Germline V gene sequence: CDR1 SGHRS, CDR2 YFSETQ. This CDR3 has 15 residues. V was pared by 3 bases and J by 6 bases, with 19 bases between. The CDR3 coding sequence is TGCGCCAGCAGCTCCGACGGGAGAACCCCACGCGAGCAGTACTTC. This translates into CASSSDGRTPREQYF.

This chain connects TRBV5-4 to TRBJ2-5; D gene uncertain. The CDR3 runs 14 residues. V was shortened by 2 bases and J by 2 bases, with 10 bases between the two germline ends. Germline V lookup: CDR1 SGHNT, CDR2 YYREEE (reference sequence). CDR3 in amino acids: CASSFGPVQETQYF. The CDR3 nucleotides are TGTGCCAGCAGCTTTGGTCCGGTACAAGAGACCCAGTACTTC.

This chain connects TRBV5-5 to TRBJ2-7, with 8 bases that match TRBD2. The CDR3 covers 15 residues. Germline lookup yields CDR1 SGHKS and CDR2 YYEKEE (reference sequence). J gave up 2 bases and V 4 bases, and 8 bases lay outside the gene matches. In nucleotides, the CDR3 is TGTGCCAGCAGCCGGATAGCGGGATCCGCCTACGAGCAGTACTTC. Protein: CASSRIAGSAYEQYF.

The chain employs TRBV11-2 and TRBJ2-3, with 8 bases matching TRBD2. V lost 4 bases, J lost 0 bases, and 3 bases stayed unmatched. Germline V gives CDR1 SGHAT, CDR2 FQNNGV. The CDR3 consists of 15 residues. The CDR3 loop is CASSSRLASTDTQYF. The CDR3 bases are TGTGCCAGCAGCTCACGACTAGCGAGCACAGATACGCAGTATTTT.

The rearrangement joins TRBV7-6 to TRBJ2-7; TRBD1 might be the D (6 bases). CDR1 and CDR2 from the germline V gene are SGHVS and FNYEAQ. V lost 4 bases and J lost 7, with 14 bases in between. This CDR3 has 13 residues. The CDR3 loop is CASSYAQGMEQYF. CDR3 DNA: TGTGCCAGCAGCTACGCACAGGGCATGGAGCAGTACTTC.

There are a few counts of this clone. The chain employs TRBV6-6 and TRBJ2-7; TRBD2 agrees at 10 bases. Germline V lookup: CDR1 MNHNY, CDR2 SVGAGI (reference sequence). V trimming: 6 bases; J trimming: 4 bases; junction bases outside the gene matches: 9. This CDR3 is 15 amino acids long. As DNA, the CDR3 is TGTGCCAGCAGACACACAACTAGCGGGGAGTACGAGCAGTACTTC. Translating it yields CASRHTTSGEYEQYF.

This chain connects TRBV5-4 to TRBJ2-1; the match to TRBD2 covers 10 bases. The CDR3 totals 16 residues. Trimming removed 4 bases from V and 5 bases from J; junction bases left unmatched: 9. Germline V gives CDR1 SGHNT, CDR2 YYREEE (reference sequence). This CDR3 reads CASSPPSGRADNEQFF. The CDR3 nucleotides are TGTGCCAGCAGCCCCCCCAGCGGGAGGGCCGACAATGAGCAGTTCTTC.

This chain links TRBV11-3 with TRBJ2-1, with D tentatively TRBD1 (6 bases). Trimming stripped 4 bases from V and 9 bases from J, with 19 bases between. Germline V gene lookup returns CDR1 SGHNT and CDR2 YENEEA. This CDR3 contains 15 residues. Written as DNA, the CDR3 is TGTGCCAGCAGCTCCAGACAGGTGGATAGGGGTGAGCAGTTCTTC. It codes for CASSSRQVDRGEQFF.

The CDR3: CASSQKTGPETQYF. DNA for the CDR3: TGCGCCAGCAGCCAGAAGACAGGGCCCGAGACCCAGTACTTC. J is TRBJ2-5 and V is TRBV5-1; the match to TRBD1 covers 7 bases. This CDR3 is 14 amino acids long. Germline V CDR1 and CDR2: SGHRS, YFSETQ. V trimming: 4 bases; J trimming: 5 bases; junction bases outside the gene matches: 8.

The genes are TRBV6-1 and TRBJ1-2; D unclear. Germline-derived CDR1 and CDR2 are MNHNS and SASEGT. V gave up 2 bases and J gave up 7 bases, with 11 bases separating them. The CDR3 length is 13 residues. The CDR3 coding sequence is TGTGCCAGCAGTGAAAGAAGCAGGTCTGGCTACACCTTC. It is translated as CASSERSRSGYTF.

V and J are TRBV4-3 and TRBJ2-1; TRBD2 aligns across 10 bases. This CDR3 has 16 residues. Germline CDR1 and CDR2: LGHNA and YSLEER. After removal of 0 bases from V and 5 bases from J, the junction contained 4 bases not matched to a gene. The CDR3 is CASSQDMLAGDNEQFF. The CDR3 region has the DNA TGCGCCAGCAGCCAAGATATGCTAGCGGGGGACAATGAGCAGTTCTTC.

The V gene is TRBV5-4, the J gene TRBJ1-5; TRBD1 might be the D (6 bases). Between the trimmed V and J ends, which lost 2 bases and 5 bases, there was a span of 14 bases. CDR1 SGHNT and CDR2 YYREEE come from the germline V gene (reference sequence). CDR3 length: 15 residues. DNA of the CDR3: TGTGCCAGCAGCTTATGGGGGCTCGGGGATCAGCCCCAGCATTTT. This translates into CASSLWGLGDQPQHF.

J is TRBJ1-2 and V is TRBV5-6; D gene unclear. This CDR3 is 16 amino acids long. The germline V gene has CDR1 SGHDT and CDR2 YYEEEE. Trimming removed 6 bases from V and 0 bases from J, with 18 bases in between. This CDR3 reads CASTSWRAGANYGYTF. The DNA of the CDR3 is TGTGCCAGCACCTCTTGGAGGGCAGGAGCTAACTATGGCTACACCTTC.

The V and J genes are TRBV6-1 and TRBJ2-7; TRBD2 matches 7 bases. Germline loops: CDR1 MNHNS, CDR2 SASEGT. V trimming: 4 bases; J trimming: 0 bases; junction bases outside the gene matches: 3. The CDR3 sequence is 14 residues long. The CDR3 loop is CASSAGGSSYEQYF. DNA of the CDR3: TGTGCCAGCAGTGCGGGGGGAAGCTCCTACGAGCAGTACTTC.

The CDR3 bases are TGTGCCAGTAGGACGTGGGAACTAGCGGGAACCGCGTGGACCGGGGAGCTGTTTTTT. It translates to CASRTWELAGTAWTGELFF. The rearrangement uses TRBV19 and TRBJ2-2; 10 bases align to TRBD2. The J segment lost 5 bases and the V segment lost 6 bases, leaving 18 bases of the junction unmatched. The germline V gene has CDR1 LNHDA and CDR2 SQIVND (reference sequence). The CDR3 sequence is 19 residues long.

The count of this clone is one. The rearrangement joins TRBV2 to TRBJ1-2, with D perhaps matching TRBD1 (5 bases). V lost 7 bases and J lost 8, with 17 bases in between. Germline V gene lookup returns CDR1 SNHLY and CDR2 FYNNEI. The CDR3 consists of 13 residues. The CDR3 here is CASTRTGEGGYTF. CDR3 nucleotides: TGTGCCAGCACCAGAACGGGGGAGGGGGGCTACACCTTC.

The chain links TRBV12-5 to TRBJ2-5, with 13 positions matching TRBD2. The germline V gene encodes CDR1 LGHNT and CDR2 FRNRAP. The CDR3 runs to 16 residues. The V gene end was trimmed by 6 bases and the J gene end by 8 bases; junction bases not matched to a gene: 12. This chain's CDR3 is CASGSGLAGTIHTQYF. Written as DNA, the CDR3 is TGTGCTAGTGGCTCGGGACTAGCGGGGACAATCCATACCCAGTACTTC.

This clone was observed once. The chain couples TRBV7-2 to TRBJ2-1; 11 bases match TRBD2. V gave up 9 bases and J gave up 7 bases; unmatched junction bases: 8. This CDR3 has 14 residues. In germline, CDR1 is SGHTA, CDR2 FQGNSA. CDR3 loop: CASGTSGGGNEQFF. Written as DNA, the CDR3 is TGTGCCAGTGGGACTAGCGGAGGGGGGAATGAGCAGTTCTTC.

V and J are TRBV29-1 and TRBJ2-3; unclear D gene. Deletions cut 4 bases from V and 2 bases from J, with 13 bases between. Per the germline V gene, CDR1 is SQVTM and CDR2 is ANQGSEA. This CDR3 is 14 amino acids long. CDR3 region: CSVAKRLVTDTQYF. The CDR3 DNA reads as TGCAGCGTTGCAAAGCGCCTTGTCACAGATACGCAGTATTTT.

This clone was seen just once. The chain combines TRBV11-2 with TRBJ1-2; 8 bases are a match to TRBD1. Losses at the gene ends were 5 bases for V and 4 bases for J; bases not matched to a gene: 9. Per germline, CDR1 SGHAT and CDR2 FQNNGV. The CDR3 has 15 amino acids. CDR3 loop: CASSATTGAGYGYTF. The DNA for the CDR3 is TGTGCCAGCAGCGCGACGACAGGGGCGGGCTATGGCTACACCTTC.

On this clone itself: The DNA is left out, because the CDR3 cannot be placed on it with certainty; the CDR3 is given as TCRdb lists it. The rearrangement links TRBV7-2 to TRBJ1-1; the D segment call TRBD1 is taken from the table without a DNA check. The germline V gene has CDR1 SGHTA and CDR2 FQGNSA. The CDR3 length is 15 residues, termini included. CDR3: CASSFGPGEIAEAFF.

The V gene is TRBV29-1, the J gene TRBJ1-6, with TRBD1 matching 7 bases. J lost 7 bases, V lost 7 bases, and 7 bases had no gene match. Germline values: CDR1 SQVTM, CDR2 ANQGSEA. The CDR3 loop spans 13 amino acids. The CDR3 bases are TGCAGCGCGCAACAGGGGAGAAATTCACCCCTCCACTTT. It translates to CSAQQGRNSPLHF.

This clone came up once. This sequence joins TRBV6-6 and TRBJ2-7; 11 bases align to TRBD2. The germline gives CDR1 MNHNY, CDR2 SVGAGI (reference sequence). The length of the CDR3 is 13 residues. Losses at the gene ends were 8 bases for V and 2 bases for J; bases not matched to a gene: 2. The CDR3 region is CASRLAGTYEQYF. The CDR3, as DNA: TGTGCCAGCCGACTAGCGGGGACCTACGAGCAGTACTTC.

The chain is built from TRBV7-9 and TRBJ1-2; D might be TRBD1 (5 bases). This CDR3 has 15 residues. Germline values: CDR1 SEHNR, CDR2 FQNEAQ (reference sequence). Trimming left V 5 bases short and J 0 bases short, with 13 bases between. The CDR3 sequence is CASSPRQLPNYGYTF. In DNA, the CDR3 is TGTGCCAGCAGCCCACGACAGCTACCTAACTATGGCTACACCTTC.